This TCR beta chain was observed in a study of T-cell memory formation after mild COVID-19 (dated by TCRdb to about 2021). Background for the entire study: Most TCR sequence clusters were specific to one of the two donors. In a couple of donors, T-cell clones that expanded and contracted after mild COVID-19 were followed by sequencing TCRalpha and TCRbeta repertoires longitudinally. The cohort comprised two young, previously healthy adult volunteers, one female and one male. Here is what the overall study found, with its caveats: Contracting CD4+ clones appeared mostly in the CM and EM memory subsets, whereas CD8+ clones were enriched in EMRA. SARS-CoV-2 specificity was not confirmed for the second-wave clones peaking on day 37. Balanced CD4/CD8 phenotypes were observed for clones contracting from day 15 to 85, whereas a bias towards CD4+ was observed for a second wave of clones expanding from day 15 to 37. The detection of some responding clones in pre-infection memory suggests that pre-existing cross-reactive memory T cells joined the SARS-CoV-2 response. The study covered only a couple of mild cases, and larger cohorts including severe cases with pre-infection samples were considered necessary.

TCRdb names Illumina NovaSeq 6000 as the instrument used. Using 5'RACE with constant-segment primers, TCRalpha and TCRbeta cDNA libraries were constructed, with sample barcodes and unique molecular identifiers added in the process. Trizol reagent was used to extract RNA from every sample. Amplification of the libraries took two PCR steps, and the second step added a second sample barcode plus Illumina TruSeq adapters. Libraries were sequenced on an Illumina NovaSeq with 2 x 150 bp paired-end reads. As for the original processing: Reads were demultiplexed and collapsed into UMI-guided consensus sequences with migec v1.2.7. Using mixcr v2.1.11, the UMI consensuses were aligned to TRA and TRB V and J templates and assembled into clonotypes. Expanded or contracted clonotypes were those called significant by both edgeR and NoisET, with noise models trained on biological replicates. edgeR calls used a false discovery rate-adjusted p below 0.01 and a log2 fold-change threshold of 1. PCA with hierarchical clustering of max-normalized trajectories of the 1000 most abundant clonotypes was used as exploratory dynamics analysis. Separately sequenced CD4+ and CD8+ repertoires were used to assign a CD4 or CD8 phenotype to each responding clone. TCRdb reworked the public reads: Q25 trimming with fastp, MiXCR clone assembly, productive beta chains retained. CDR3 protein duplicates are merged, each entry listing the most common genes and DNA. The V and J calls and clone size come from TCRdb's table, not from the authors' own analysis. The sample table lists around 300,000 distinct CDR3 sequences, approximately 13% of them with a count of one. In total, the top ten clones hold over 20% of the sample.

Ficoll-Paque density gradient centrifugation was used to isolate PBMCs. Ends trimmed: V by 6 bases, J by 3 bases; bases unmatched to a gene: 9. Including the terminal cysteine and phenylalanine, the CDR3 comprises 14 residues. The only DNA kept is the CDR3, 42 bases in frame from the first base. CDR1 and CDR2 were assigned from the germline V gene (reference sequence) as DFQATT and SNEGSKA. This clonotype showed up just a few times. This receptor's antigen is unknown. No base quality information exists; no much larger clone differs at one position. The sample taken for sequencing was PBMCs or a T cell subset sorted from them (not recorded which). The clonotype was recovered from a man between 18 and 35 years old who had mild COVID-19 (a few samples of this study predate the infection). The sample titles of this study are shuffled in the database, so cell type and time point are left out; the donor was told from shared clones. This chain is built from TRBV20-1 and TRBJ1-1; 8 of the junction bases match TRBD1. At the DNA level, the sequence is TGCAGTGCCCGCTCGGGACAGGACCACACTGAAGCTTTCTTT. This gives the protein CSARSGQDHTEAFF.